These T cell receptor beta chains were read from a single sample in a study of metastatic and nonmetastatic thyroid tumors. TCRdb reprocessed the PCR reads using MiXCR. The data hold tens of thousands of clones, with around 29% observed a single time. The sample consisted of blood. The receptor source for this set is a female donor with papillary thyroid cancer or a benign thyroid nodule (not recorded which). Some clones in this sample may be carry-over from other donors' samples. The CDR3 runs from the conserved cysteine through the conserved F or W. The D gene is left open where the match is weak. A clone size is listed for some rows: how often the clone was seen (once, few, many), or a class if it is expanded.

V gene,J gene,clone size,D gene,CDR3 DNA,CDR3 protein
TRBV18,TRBJ1-1,NA,NA,TGTGCCAGCTCACCAACGCTGGGTCGGAACACTGAAGCTTTCTTT,CASSPTLGRNTEAFF
TRBV4-3,TRBJ1-1,many,NA,TGCGCCAGCAGCCAAGGGGAAGGAACTGAAGCTTTCTTT,CASSQGEGTEAFF
TRBV6-1,TRBJ2-7,NA,NA,TGTGCCAGCGGTCAGGCCTACGAGCAGTACTTC,CASGQAYEQYF
TRBV27,TRBJ1-5,NA,TRBD1,TGTGCCAGCAGTTTATTCTCTTGGACAGGGGATGTCCGCAATCAGCCCCAGCATTTT,CASSLFSWTGDVRNQPQHF
TRBV6-1,TRBJ1-1,NA,TRBD1,TGTGCCAGCAGTCGGACAGGGGGGACTCTGACTGAAGCTTTCTTT,CASSRTGGTLTEAFF
TRBV11-1,TRBJ2-3,many,TRBD2,TGTGCCAGCAGCTCGAGACTAGCGGGGAGCACAGATACGCAGTATTTT,CASSSRLAGSTDTQYF
TRBV18,TRBJ1-5,once,TRBD1,TGTGCCAGCTCCTCGGGACAGGGGAGAGGTCAGCCCCAGCATTTT,CASSSGQGRGQPQHF
TRBV5-1,TRBJ1-1,NA,TRBD1,TGCGCCAGCAGCCGGCTGGACAGGGGAACTTTGAACACTGAAGCTTTCTTT,CASSRLDRGTLNTEAFF
TRBV20-1,TRBJ2-1,NA,TRBD1,TGCAGTGCTCCATCATCGCAGGGGGTTTGGCTCAACTACAATGAGCAGTTCTTC,CSAPSSQGVWLNYNEQFF
TRBV11-1,TRBJ2-7,NA,NA,TGTGCCAGCAGCAGGACGGCGGCCGCCGAGCAGTACTTC,CASSRTAAAEQYF
TRBV13,TRBJ1-2,NA,TRBD1,TGTGCCAGCAGCTTTCGACAGGGCTTC,CASSFRQGF
TRBV11-2,TRBJ2-3,medium-sized,TRBD2,TGTGCCAGCAAAACGGGGGGGCCTAGCACAGATACGCAGTATTTT,CASKTGGPSTDTQYF
TRBV11-2,TRBJ2-1,NA,TRBD2,TGTGCCAGCAGCTCGGCGGGGGTTAGCGGGGGCTATGAGCAGTTCTTC,CASSSAGVSGGYEQFF
TRBV19,TRBJ2-2,few,NA,TGTGCCAGTAGTATCCCCAGGGGAGAGTCCGGGGAGCTGTTTTTT,CASSIPRGESGELFF
TRBV20-1,TRBJ2-3,NA,NA,TGCAGTAGCGGCACTTCCGGAGATACGCAGTATTTT,CSSGTSGDTQYF
TRBV30,TRBJ1-2,NA,NA,TGTGCCTGGAGTGCGGGGATCTATGGCTACACCTTC,CAWSAGIYGYTF
TRBV6-2/TRBV6-3,TRBJ2-7,medium-sized,NA,TGTGCCAGCAGTCACCAGGCGGACAGCTCCTACGAGCAGTACTTC,CASSHQADSSYEQYF
TRBV30,TRBJ2-1,many,NA,TGTGCCTGGAGCGGCACAAGGTATGATGAGCAGTTCTTC,CAWSGTRYDEQFF
TRBV28,TRBJ2-7,few,TRBD1,TGTGCCAGCTTTGCGGGACAGGGGGGCTTCTACGAGCAGTACTTC,CASFAGQGGFYEQYF
TRBV30,TRBJ1-6,many,NA,TGTGCCTGGACCGGGGGGTCTGAGGCACCCCTCCATTTT,CAWTGGSEAPLHF
TRBV3-1,TRBJ2-5,few,TRBD2,TGTGCCAGCAGCCACTCCCCAGGTAGACTAGCGGGAGGCCCCCCGTACCAAGAGACCCAGTACTTC,CASSHSPGRLAGGPPYQETQYF
TRBV6-1,TRBJ1-4,many,NA,TGTGCCAGCACCGGAAACAGTGCAACTAATGAAAAACTGTTTTTT,CASTGNSATNEKLFF
TRBV7-2,TRBJ1-1,many,NA,TGTGCCAGCAGCTTAGGGCAGGGGAACACTGAAGCTTTCTTT,CASSLGQGNTEAFF
TRBV2,TRBJ1-5,many,NA,TGTGCCAGCAGTGCAATGGAAGGCAGCAATCAGCCCCAGCATTTT,CASSAMEGSNQPQHF
TRBV29-1,TRBJ2-3,many,TRBD1,TGCAGCGTTGACTCCCCGGGACAGGGGGTAACAGATACGCAGTATTTT,CSVDSPGQGVTDTQYF
TRBV12-3/TRBV12-4,TRBJ2-7,NA,TRBD1,TGTGCCAGCAGACAGGGACAGGCACCTTCCTACGAGCAGTACTTC,CASRQGQAPSYEQYF
TRBV4-1,TRBJ2-3,medium-sized,NA,TGCGCCAGCACCCGGACAGTAAAGAGCACAGATACGCAGTATTTT,CASTRTVKSTDTQYF
TRBV9,TRBJ2-3,many,NA,TGTGCCAGCAGCGTAGGCGGAGGTGGGAGAGATACGCAGTATTTT,CASSVGGGGRDTQYF
TRBV4-2,TRBJ2-1,many,TRBD2,TGTGCCGGCAGCCAAGAACTAGCGGGAGTAGCTGAGCAGTTCTTC,CAGSQELAGVAEQFF
TRBV5-1,TRBJ2-7,NA,TRBD2,TGCGCCAGCAGCCAGGGACTAGCGGTCTCCTACGAGCAGTACTTC,CASSQGLAVSYEQYF
TRBV30,TRBJ1-2,once,NA,TGTGCCTGGAGTGTACACGGGGGCAGTGGCTACACCTTC,CAWSVHGGSGYTF
TRBV7-6,TRBJ1-1,many,NA,TGTGCCAGCAGTCGGACAGTTAACACTGAAGCTTTCTTT,CASSRTVNTEAFF
TRBV5-1,TRBJ1-1,NA,NA,TGCGCCAGCAGCCGGGAGATGAACACTGAAGCTTTCTTT,CASSREMNTEAFF
TRBV12-3/TRBV12-4,TRBJ1-1,medium-sized,TRBD1,TGTGCCAGCAGCTCAGGGACAGAGAACACTGAAGCTTTCTTT,CASSSGTENTEAFF
TRBV30,TRBJ1-2,medium-sized,NA,TGTGCCTGGAGTGTACAGGCCGGCTATGGCTACACCTTC,CAWSVQAGYGYTF
TRBV28,TRBJ2-7,few,NA,TGTGCCAGCAGTTTGCGTCTTACCTACGAGCAGTACTTC,CASSLRLTYEQYF
TRBV20-1,TRBJ2-3,NA,TRBD2,TGCAGTGCAACCAACGCGGGGGGAGGTACAGATACGCAGTATTTT,CSATNAGGGTDTQYF
TRBV4-1,TRBJ2-7,NA,NA,TGCGCCAGCAGCCTGGAGGGCCGATACGAGCAGTACTTC,CASSLEGRYEQYF
TRBV5-1,TRBJ2-7,NA,TRBD1,TGCGCCAGCAGCTCCACAGGGGTTACCTACGAGCAGTACTTC,CASSSTGVTYEQYF
TRBV20-1,TRBJ2-7,medium-sized,TRBD2,TGCAGTGCTAGTGGAGGGCTAGCGGCCTTACAGGAGTACTTC,CSASGGLAALQEYF
TRBV11-1,TRBJ1-1,NA,NA,TGTTCCAGCAGCTCCGGACATGGTAGAAGGCTGGGCACTGAAGCTTTCTTT,CSSSSGHGRRLGTEAFF
TRBV24-1,TRBJ2-1,medium-sized,NA,TGTGCCACCAGTGACCCCCGAGTCGGAAATGAGCAGTTCTTC,CATSDPRVGNEQFF
TRBV28,TRBJ1-2,many,NA,TGTGCCAGCAGTTTAATAAGGGGGATTAACTATGGCTACACCTTC,CASSLIRGINYGYTF
TRBV11-1,TRBJ2-3,many,TRBD1,TGTGCCAGCAGCTTCAGGACAGGGGAAGGCACAGATACGCAGTATTTT,CASSFRTGEGTDTQYF
TRBV2,TRBJ1-5,many,NA,TGTGCCAGCAGGAGAGGATTCAATCAGCCCCAGCATTTT,CASRRGFNQPQHF